This T cell receptor (beta chain) comes out of a study of T cell responses to AZD1222 COVID-19 vaccine. As for the study in general: Some second doses came at about 4 weeks and others at about 12 weeks; these were pooled.

With 7 bases clipped from V and 4 bases from J, the junction kept 8 bases outside the gene matches. Germline CDR1 and CDR2: LGHNT and FRNRAP. The CDR3 runs to 14 residues. The repertoire was sequenced with immunoSEQ multiplex PCR; TCRdb's copy has only in-frame clones and lacks some. The data show 90,000 to 100,000 clones, more than 85% seen once. The source of this sequence is an adult in good health. V is TRBV12-5 and J is TRBJ1-1; TRBD1 matches at 8 bases. The specimen was peripheral blood, collected on day 0 of AZD1222 vaccination. CDR3 sequence (DNA): TGTGCTAGTGCCAAAGGACAGGGTAGCACTGAAGCTTTCTTT. It translates to CASAKGQGSTEAFF. Drawing the rest from reference TRBV12-5 and TRBJ1-1, the complete variable domain is DARVTQTPRHKVTEMGQEVTMRCQPILGHNTVFWYRQTMMQGLELLAYFRNRAPLDDSGMPKDRFSAEMPDATLATLKIQPSEPRDSAVYFCASAKGQGSTEAFFGQGTRLTVV.